These 22 T cell receptor beta chains share one sample of origin, sequenced in a study of CD8 T cells in ankylosing spondylitis. TCRdb re-called the 5' RACE reads through MiXCR, storing one row per CDR3 protein. This sample has 300,000 to 400,000 distinct CDR3 sequences; roughly 10% occur once, and the top ten carry 9.1%. Sequencing was done on a sample of blood, either unsorted or a sorted T cell fraction (not recorded which). These receptor sequences come from a female donor with ankylosing spondylitis or in good health (not recorded which).

This clonotype was counted ten times or more. The CDR3 DNA is TGCAGTGCTAGAGGAGGGCCCGGAATGACCTACGAGCAGTACTTC. This gives the protein CSARGGPGMTYEQYF. V gene TRBV20-1 combines with J gene TRBJ2-7; perhaps TRBD2 as D (5 bases). CDR3 length: 15 residues. The V gene's germline CDR1 is DFQATT and CDR2 SNEGSKA (reference sequence). Trimming shortened V by 1 base and J by 2 bases, and 15 bases separated the two germline ends.

Many counts were recorded for this clonotype. This chain connects TRBV7-2 to TRBJ2-2; D remains ambiguous. Germline-derived CDR1 and CDR2 are SGHTA and FQGNSA. V gave up 4 bases and J gave up 6 bases, with 6 bases separating them. The CDR3 runs 12 residues. The CDR3 sequence: CASSYPAGELFF. Written as DNA, the CDR3 is TGTGCCAGCAGCTATCCAGCCGGGGAGCTGTTTTTT.

This clonotype was recorded many times. This sequence joins TRBV18 and TRBJ1-1; 7 bases fit TRBD1. CDR3 length equals 14 residues. The germline V gene has CDR1 KGHSH and CDR2 LQKENI. V lost 8 bases to trimming and J lost 7 bases; unmatched junction nucleotides: 13. The CDR3 loop is CASPTLGGRGEAFF. Here the CDR3 DNA reads TGTGCCAGCCCCACCCTAGGGGGCCGCGGTGAAGCTTTCTTT.

This clonotype was seen repeatedly, ten times or more. The V call is TRBV5-5, the J call TRBJ1-6, with D possibly TRBD1 on 5 matching bases. The CDR3 is made up of 15 amino acids. Per the germline V gene, CDR1 is SGHKS and CDR2 is YYEKEE (reference sequence). The V end lost 2 bases, the J end lost 7 bases, and 13 bases lay between the germline ends. CDR3 residues: CASSFPGRQNSPLHF. The CDR3 region has the DNA TGTGCCAGCAGCTTTCCGGGACGGCAAAATTCACCCCTCCACTTT.

This clonotype showed up just a few times. The chain employs TRBV5-1 and TRBJ2-5; D gene uncertain. CDR3 size: 14 residues. The V gene lost 0 bases and the J gene lost 5 bases, with 11 bases spanning the gap. Per the germline V gene, CDR1 is SGHRS and CDR2 is YFSETQ. CDR3 loop: CASSLETPDETQYF. The CDR3 nucleotides are TGCGCCAGCAGCTTGGAGACGCCGGATGAGACCCAGTACTTC. Together with reference TRBV5-1 and TRBJ2-5, the CDR3 gives the full variable domain: KAGVTQTPRYLIKTRGQQVTLSCSPISGHRSVSWYQQTPGQGLQFLFEYFSETQRNKGNFPGRFSGRQFSNSRSEMNVSTLELGDSALYLCASSLETPDETQYFGPGTRLLVL.

This clonotype was picked up a small number of times. The chain has TRBV5-1 and TRBJ2-5, with unresolved D. V gave up 1 base and J gave up 1 base, with 8 bases separating them. The CDR3 loop spans 14 amino acids. The V gene's germline CDR1 is SGHRS and CDR2 YFSETQ. This CDR3 reads CASSLTGSQETQYF. CDR3 nucleotide sequence: TGCGCCAGCAGCTTGACCGGTTCCCAAGAGACCCAGTACTTC.

This clonotype was picked up many times. This chain links TRBV7-2 with TRBJ2-7; 8 bases line up with TRBD2. The germline CDR1 and CDR2 sequences are SGHTA and FQGNSA. With 1 base clipped from V and 9 bases from J, the junction kept 11 bases outside the gene matches. The CDR3 extends over 15 amino acids. Here the CDR3 DNA reads TGTGCCAGCAGCTTAGGGGGACTAGTAAGGATTGGGCAGTACTTC. It yields the protein CASSLGGLVRIGQYF.

This clonotype was observed many times. This chain joins TRBV20-1 and TRBJ2-1, with D possibly being TRBD1 or TRBD2 (5 bases each). In germline, CDR1 is DFQATT, CDR2 SNEGSKA (reference sequence). The V and J ends lost 4 bases and 0 bases respectively, with 16 bases between them. The CDR3 consists of 16 residues. The CDR3 coding sequence is TGCAGTGCTATTGATCCGGGACCCAGCTCCTACAATGAGCAGTTCTTC. It codes for CSAIDPGPSSYNEQFF.

The V and J genes are TRBV30 and TRBJ2-3; no clear D gene. The CDR3 consists of 11 residues. The germline V and J ends were trimmed by 2 bases and 6 bases, with 6 bases remaining between them. Germline CDR1 GTSNPN, CDR2 SVGIG (reference sequence). The CDR3 reads CAWSKSDTQYF. CDR3 nucleotide sequence: TGTGCCTGGAGTAAGTCTGATACGCAGTATTTT.

The chain couples TRBV10-2 to TRBJ2-7; TRBD2 matches 9 bases. Per germline, CDR1 WSHSY and CDR2 SAAADI. The CDR3 extends over 17 amino acids. The trim removed 2 bases at V and 7 bases at J, leaving 15 bases unmatched. CDR3: CASSERGPTSGLGEQYF. The DNA for the CDR3 is TGCGCCAGCAGTGAGCGGGGTCCGACTAGCGGCCTGGGAGAGCAGTACTTC.

This clonotype was found many times. This rearrangement joins TRBV9 to TRBJ2-1; 8 nucleotides agree with TRBD1. The CDR3 spans 17 residues. CDR1 and CDR2 from the germline V gene are SGDLS and YYNGEE. V shed 1 base, J shed 0 bases, and the junction held 6 bases outside the gene matches. The CDR3 loop reads CASSVRPGGSSYNEQFF. DNA of the CDR3: TGTGCCAGCAGCGTACGGCCAGGGGGCTCCTCCTACAATGAGCAGTTCTTC. The full variable domain, rest sourced from reference TRBV9 and TRBJ2-1, is DSGVTQTPKHLITATGQRVTLRCSPRSGDLSVYWYQQSLDQGLQFLIQYYNGEERAKGNILERFSAQQFPDLHSELNLSSLELGDSALYFCASSVRPGGSSYNEQFFGPGTRLTVL.

This clonotype was observed at least ten times. The V call is TRBV5-5, the J call TRBJ2-1; no clear D gene. V dropped 2 bases and J dropped 4 bases, with 7 bases sitting between them. The CDR3 is made up of 13 amino acids. Germline CDR1 reads SGHKS; CDR2 reads YYEKEE (reference sequence). CDR3 DNA sequence: TGTGCCAGCAGCTTAGTGGGATACAATGAGCAGTTCTTC. It yields the protein CASSLVGYNEQFF.

In its sample, this clonotype was seen many times. This rearrangement joins TRBV18 to TRBJ2-7; a possible D gene is TRBD1 (6 bases). The V gene lost 2 bases and the J gene lost 2 bases, with 16 bases spanning the gap. Looked up from germline, CDR1 is KGHSH and CDR2 is LQKENI. The CDR3 contains 16 residues. CDR3 sequence: CASSPTLLTGTYEQYF. Written as DNA, the CDR3 is TGTGCCAGCTCACCAACATTATTGACAGGAACCTACGAGCAGTACTTC.

This clonotype was picked up a small number of times. The CDR3 sequence is CASSPGPVGRRATDTQYF. The DNA of the CDR3 is TGTGCCAGCAGCCCAGGGCCGGTGGGCCGGCGGGCCACAGATACGCAGTATTTT. The V call is TRBV11-1, the J call TRBJ2-3; TRBD1 or TRBD2 may be the D gene (5 bases each). With 5 bases removed from V and 2 bases from J, the gap between germline ends came to 23 bases. Germline V gene data show CDR1 as SGHAT and CDR2 as FQDESV (reference sequence). This CDR3 region has 18 residues. The entire variable domain, with the rest obtained from reference TRBV11-1 and TRBJ2-3, is as follows: EAEVAQSPRYKITEKSQAVAFWCDPISGHATLYWYRQILGQGPELLVQFQDESVVDDSQLPKDRFSAERLKGVDSTLKIQPAELGDSAMYLCASSPGPVGRRATDTQYFGPGTRLTVL.

The sample holds many counts of this clonotype. V gene TRBV29-1 combines with J gene TRBJ2-3; D possibly corresponds to TRBD2 (6 bases). V was pared by 4 bases and J by 0 bases, with 11 bases between. The CDR3 sequence is 14 residues long. Germline loops: CDR1 SQVTM, CDR2 ANQGSEA. Here the CDR3 reads CSVVGGGSTDTQYF. The CDR3 DNA follows: TGCAGCGTTGTCGGAGGAGGGAGCACAGATACGCAGTATTTT.

This clonotype was counted ten times or more. V is TRBV3-1 and J is TRBJ1-1; D gene uncertain. Deletions cut 1 base from V and 0 bases from J, with 9 bases between. The CDR3 is 15 amino acids. The V gene's germline CDR1 is LGHDT and CDR2 YNNKEL (reference sequence). The CDR3 spells CASSQARPMNTEAFF. CDR3 in DNA: TGTGCCAGCAGCCAAGCTCGACCGATGAACACTGAAGCTTTCTTT.

This clonotype was counted ten times or more. V gene TRBV29-1 combines with J gene TRBJ2-1; 7 nucleotides agree with TRBD2. The V segment lost 4 bases and the J segment 8 bases; nucleotides outside the gene matches: 8. Germline V lookup: CDR1 SQVTM, CDR2 ANQGSEA. The CDR3 is 13 amino acids. DNA of the CDR3: TGCAGCGTTGGTGGACGGGGGGAGGATGAGCAGTTCTTC. It encodes CSVGGRGEDEQFF.

This clonotype was seen ten or more times. The chain carries TRBV20-1 and TRBJ2-7; possibly TRBD2 for D (6 bases). Germline CDR1 is DFQATT and CDR2 is SNEGSKA (reference sequence). The CDR3 is 14 amino acids. V shed 3 bases and J shed 1 base, with 13 bases lying between them. The CDR3 DNA reads TGCAGTGCTAGCTTGCCCGGGAGTTCCTACGAGCAGTACTTC. Protein product: CSASLPGSSYEQYF.

This clonotype was seen repeatedly, ten times or more. V and J are TRBV20-1 and TRBJ1-2, with 7 bases aligning to TRBD1. The J segment lost 2 bases and the V segment lost 3 bases, leaving 6 bases of the junction unmatched. Germline CDR1 is DFQATT and CDR2 is SNEGSKA (reference sequence). The CDR3 loop spans 14 amino acids. The CDR3 sequence: CSASWGQRNYGYTF. The CDR3 DNA reads as TGCAGTGCTAGTTGGGGACAGAGAAACTATGGCTACACCTTC.

This clonotype was seen many times. The rearrangement uses TRBV7-2 and TRBJ1-3, with TRBD1 as a possible D gene (5 bases). With 1 base removed from V and 0 bases from J, the gap between germline ends came to 10 bases. The CDR3 covers 16 residues. Germline CDR1 reads SGHTA; CDR2 reads FQGNSA. The CDR3 nucleotides read TGTGCCAGCAGCTTAGAGGGACCGTACTCTGGAAACACCATATATTTT. This gives the protein CASSLEGPYSGNTIYF.

This clonotype was recorded many times. V usage is TRBV5-1 and J usage is TRBJ2-2; 7 bases map to TRBD2. With V trimmed by 0 bases and J by 4 bases, 3 bases remained unmatched. The CDR3 runs 15 residues. Germline CDR1 reads SGHRS; CDR2 reads YFSETQ. The CDR3 is CASSLVTGGTGELFF. CDR3 nucleotides: TGCGCCAGCAGCTTGGTAACGGGAGGCACCGGGGAGCTGTTTTTT.

This clonotype was counted many times. The V call is TRBV5-1, the J call TRBJ1-2; 7 bases align to TRBD1. Looked up from germline, CDR1 is SGHRS and CDR2 is YFSETQ. This CDR3 comprises 17 residues. Trimming took 0 bases from V and 4 from J; bases not matched to a gene: 12. The CDR3 sequence is CASSLGALGQSFYGYTF. The CDR3 DNA reads as TGCGCCAGCAGCTTGGGGGCCCTGGGACAGTCGTTCTATGGCTACACCTTC.